This T cell receptor beta chain was captured by sequencing in a study of blood T cell repertoires in COVID-19. The J segment lost 3 bases and the V segment lost 3 bases, leaving 9 bases of the junction unmatched. The CDR3 extends over 17 amino acids. Germline V gives CDR1 KGHSH, CDR2 LQKENI. Measured with immunoSEQ multiplex PCR; TCRdb has only the in-frame clones, and not every one. The profile shows under 300,000 clones, 84% of them singletons. V and J are TRBV18 and TRBJ1-5; 9 positions match TRBD1. The source of this sequence is a human donor with COVID-19, enrolled during active disease. The donor label of this sample is uncertain. The source material was peripheral blood. This CDR3 is CASSPNPGQGNNQPQHF. The CDR3 nucleotides are TGTGCCAGCTCACCCAACCCGGGACAGGGTAACAATCAGCCCCAGCATTTT.